This T cell receptor (beta chain) was found in a study of tumor-infiltrating lymphocytes in oesophageal squamous cell carcinoma. By proportion, this clonotype is medium-sized. MiXCR was run by TCRdb on the PCR reads, yielding one entry per CDR3 protein. The table shows about 14,000 distinct CDR3 sequences, with about 50% occurring only once. Trimming stripped 0 bases from V and 2 bases from J, with 10 bases between. Germline V gene sequence: CDR1 SGHVS, CDR2 FQNEAQ. The CDR3 sequence is 15 residues long. Sequenced material: blood. This receptor was taken from a male donor with esophageal squamous cell carcinoma. V gene TRBV7-8 combines with J gene TRBJ1-2; perhaps TRBD1 as D (6 bases). The CDR3 DNA follows: TGTGCCAGCAGCTTAGCTCTTACAGGGAACTATGGCTACACCTTC. Amino acid sequence: CASSLALTGNYGYTF.